The T cell receptor (beta chain) under discussion was sequenced for a study of cytotoxic CD8 clonotypes in ibrutinib-treated CLL. Overall study context: The response samples were taken once patients had been treated for a median of around twelve months, range 6 to 36.

The targeted sequencing depth was 1 in 200,000 to 1 in 1 million T cells. Data came from immunoSEQ multiplex PCR; TCRdb stores just in-frame clones and leaves some out. This sample yields about 24,000 clones, of which nearly 80% are seen a single time; under 9.5% belongs to the top ten. J gave up 1 base and V 6 bases, and 11 bases lay outside the gene matches. The length of the CDR3 is 16 residues. Germline V gene data show CDR1 as MNHNY and CDR2 as SVGAGI (reference sequence). Study-wide results and caveats: Sustained-remission and progressing patients had different sampling times. Clonality grew at ibrutinib response; at progression, it decreased back toward baseline.

As concerns this clone: Its antigen is not known.

This chain uses TRBV6-6 with TRBJ2-5; 7 bases align to TRBD2. This material consisted of PBMCs, taken before ibrutinib treatment. This sequence originates from a human donor with chronic lymphocytic leukemia. This CDR3 reads CASRTGGSPFQETQYF. In nucleotides, the CDR3 is TGTGCCAGCAGGACGGGCGGGAGCCCCTTCCAAGAGACCCAGTACTTC.